One TCR beta chain is described in this entry. The entry originates in a study of blood T cells in healthy people across ages. Trimming pared 7 bases from V and 0 bases from J, leaving 13 bases between. The length of the CDR3 is 15 residues. The germline CDR1 and CDR2 sequences are SGHTA and FQGTGA. The second PCR ran 7 to 11 cycles with a sample-barcoded 5' primer and J-beta primers. Via MiXCR, TCRdb re-called the 5' RACE reads, giving one row per CDR3 protein. The repertoire includes approximately 700,000 distinct CDR3 sequences, approximately 29% of them detected once, and roughly 14% sits in the top ten.

Sequencing was performed on blood. The origin of this receptor is a woman aged 80 or over in good health. The genes are TRBV7-3 and TRBJ2-1; D not resolved. The CDR3 DNA reads TGTGCCAGCAACCGGAAGGGTAGCTCCTACAATGAGCAGTTCTTC. This encodes CASNRKGSSYNEQFF. Filled out from reference TRBV7-3 and TRBJ2-1, the complete variable domain reads GAGVSQTPSNKVTEKGKYVELRCDPISGHTALYWYRQSLGQGPEFLIYFQGTGAADDSGLPNDRFFAVRPEGSVSTLKIQRTERGDSAVYLCASNRKGSSYNEQFFGPGTRLTVL.